This entry is about one TCR beta chain. The CDR3 extends over 13 amino acids. Germline CDR1 LGHNA, CDR2 YSLEER. The ends lost 5 bases at V and 6 bases at J; junction bases unmatched: 1. The entry originates in a study of OX40 agonist ivuxolimab in advanced cancers. Study summary: Dose-escalation subjects each had hepatocellular carcinoma, melanoma, renal cell or head and neck cancer.

The repertoire was sequenced with immunoSEQ multiplex PCR; TCRdb's copy has only in-frame clones and lacks some. The sample yields around 100,000 clones, around nine tenths seen once. This chain links TRBV4-3 with TRBJ2-1, with 10 bases aligning to TRBD1. Sequences were derived from CD4+ or CD8+ T cells sorted from blood, sampled in a trial of the OX40 agonist ivuxolimab. The sequence came from an adult with an advanced solid tumor such as melanoma, head and neck, liver or kidney cancer. This CDR3 is CASSGTGVNEQFF. The CDR3 region has the DNA TGCGCCAGCAGCGGGACAGGGGTCAATGAGCAGTTCTTC.